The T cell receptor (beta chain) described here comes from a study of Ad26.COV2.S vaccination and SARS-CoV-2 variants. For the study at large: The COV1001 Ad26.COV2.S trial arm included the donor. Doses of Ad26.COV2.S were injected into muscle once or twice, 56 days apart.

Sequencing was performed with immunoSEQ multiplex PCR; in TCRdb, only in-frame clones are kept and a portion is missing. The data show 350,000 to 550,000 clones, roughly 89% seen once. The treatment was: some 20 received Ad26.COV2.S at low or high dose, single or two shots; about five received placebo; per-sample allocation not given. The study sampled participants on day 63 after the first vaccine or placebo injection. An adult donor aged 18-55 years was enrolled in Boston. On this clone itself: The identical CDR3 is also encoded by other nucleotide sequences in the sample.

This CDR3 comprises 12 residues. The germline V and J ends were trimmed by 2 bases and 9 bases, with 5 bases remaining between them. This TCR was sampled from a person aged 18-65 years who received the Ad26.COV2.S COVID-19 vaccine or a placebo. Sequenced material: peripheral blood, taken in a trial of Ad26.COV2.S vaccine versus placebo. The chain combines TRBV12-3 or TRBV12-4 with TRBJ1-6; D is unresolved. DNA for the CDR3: TGTGCCAGCAGTTTACTAGGTTCACCCCTCCACTTT. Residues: CASSLLGSPLHF.